This TCR beta chain was identified during a study of T cell clones after liver transplantation. Across the whole study: Post-transplant blood was tracked for graft-donor-reactive T cell clones identified in a pre-transplant mixed lymphocyte reaction.

The germline gives CDR1 SGDLS, CDR2 YYNGEE. With 3 bases clipped from V and 0 bases from J, the junction kept 3 bases outside the gene matches. This CDR3 comprises 15 residues. Sequencing was performed with immunoSEQ multiplex PCR; in TCRdb, only in-frame clones are kept and a portion is missing. The sample has tens of thousands of clones, 80% to 90% seen once. Sequenced material: CD4+ T cells from blood, taken 48 months after liver transplant. J is TRBJ2-5 and V is TRBV9; 9 nucleotides line up with TRBD2. The sequence came from a human patient who received a liver transplant. The graft donor may be the source of some T cells. CDR3 loop: CASSATSGYQETQYF. The CDR3 DNA reads TGTGCCAGCAGCGCGACTAGCGGATACCAAGAGACCCAGTACTTC.